There are many counts of the clone carrying this TCR beta chain. Its antigen is unidentified. These data are taken from a study of naive and memory T cell subsets. Two oligonucleotides, mixed equimolar, formed the beta constant-region primer covering TRBC1 and TRBC2. Ligation attached a single-stranded oligonucleotide with a 12-nucleotide UMI and the SP2 primer to the cDNA 3' end. TCRdb re-analysed the UMI-ligation and nested PCR reads in MiXCR, keeping a single row per CDR3 protein. The profile shows 37,000 or so distinct CDR3 sequences, about an eighth of them singletons. Overnight CMV lysate stimulation of fresh PBMCs defined donor CMV status by CD4+ IFNgamma. Sorting gates: effector memory CD45RA-CD27-, EMRA CD45RA+CD27-. Whole-study findings and limits: Expression changes during T cell differentiation may affect RNA-based TCR counts.

The V end was cut by 3 bases, the J end by 5 bases, with 8 bases between. The germline V gene encodes CDR1 WNHNN and CDR2 SYGVQD (reference sequence). CDR3 size: 13 residues. The chain links TRBV10-1 to TRBJ2-4; no clear D. The TCR sequence derives from a human donor in good health. The sequencing sample was made of effector memory CD4+ T cells from blood. Subset defined: effector memory, CD45RA- CD27-. The CDR3 region has the DNA TGCGCCAGCAGTGATGCTCCCCAAAACATTCAGTACTTC. As protein: CASSDAPQNIQYF.